These 30 T cell receptor beta chains were sequenced from one sample in a study of vaccination and CD4 T cells after COVID-19. Cultured CD4+ T cell DNA underwent sequencing with the Oncomine TCR Beta short-read assay. One entry per CDR3 protein, called by TCRdb with MiXCR from the PCR reads. The sample lists about 9,800 distinct CDR3 sequences, over 30% seen once, with approximately 16% in the top ten. No cognate antigen is known for these TCRs. Treatment noted: roughly ten-day PBMC culture with coronavirus spike peptide pools or control peptides (ViraFEST assay). What was sequenced was CD4+ T cells from blood, cultured in vitro. The receptors stem from a human donor who had recovered from COVID-19.

The chain is built from TRBV21-1 and TRBJ1-5; no DNA check was done on the table's D call, TRBD1. TRBV21-1 is classified as a pseudogene. This CDR3 contains 16 residues. The chain's CDR3 is CASSKVRGSGVQPQHF. The DNA of the CDR3 is TGTGCCAGCAGCAAAGTAAGGGGCAGTGGGGTGCAGCCCCAGCATTTT.

This rearrangement joins TRBV6-1 to TRBJ1-6, with D tentatively TRBD1 (6 bases). Germline V CDR1 and CDR2: MNHNS, SASEGT. The length of the CDR3 is 13 residues. With 7 bases removed from V and 7 bases from J, the gap between germline ends came to 11 bases. For the CDR3, the DNA is TGTGCCAGCAACGGGGGCGTAAATTCACCCCTCCACTTT. Protein sequence: CASNGGVNSPLHF.

This clonotype was counted between two and nine times. This sequence joins TRBV30 and TRBJ2-5; maybe TRBD1 (5 bases). The CDR3 sequence is 14 residues long. Trimming took off 2 bases at V and 1 base at J, with 11 bases between the two ends. Germline values: CDR1 GTSNPN, CDR2 SVGIG (reference sequence). CDR3 nucleotides: TGTGCCTGGAGTCGCAGGGCCCCCCAAGAGACCCAGTACTTC. It yields the protein CAWSRRAPQETQYF. The full variable domain, in which reference TRBV30 and TRBJ2-5 provide the parts outside the CDR3, is SQTIHQWPATLVQPVGSPLSLECTVEGTSNPNLYWYRQAAGRGLQLLFYSVGIGQISSEVPQNLSASRPQDRQFILSSKKLLLSDSGFYLCAWSRRAPQETQYFGPGTRLLVL.

This chain links TRBV6-2 or TRBV6-3 with TRBJ1-5; 9 nucleotides match TRBD1. The CDR3 extends over 15 amino acids. Germline trimming cut 5 bases from V and 3 bases from J; bases unmatched to any gene: 5. The germline gives CDR1 MNHEY, CDR2 SVGEGT. CDR3 coding DNA: TGTGCCAGCAGTCCACAGGGGGCCAACAATCAGCCCCAGCATTTT. Translation: CASSPQGANNQPQHF.

The gene calls are TRBV20-1 and TRBJ1-2, with D hard to call. The germline V gene encodes CDR1 DFQATT and CDR2 SNEGSKA (reference sequence). Trimming cost V 5 bases and J 4 bases, with 11 bases left between them. This CDR3 region has 12 residues. The CDR3 here is CSAGGPVYGYTF. The CDR3 DNA sequence: TGCAGTGCTGGAGGACCGGTCTATGGCTACACCTTC.

The CDR3 region is CASSQDTYNEQFF. The CDR3 DNA is TGTGCCAGCAGTCAGGACACTTACAATGAGCAGTTCTTC. The V call is TRBV5-4, the J call TRBJ2-1, with D possibly being TRBD1 (5 bases). CDR3 length: 13 residues. The V and J ends lost 5 bases and 4 bases respectively, with 10 bases between them. Per germline, CDR1 SGHNT and CDR2 YYREEE (reference sequence).

The genes are TRBV28 and TRBJ1-5, with D perhaps TRBD1 (5 bases). Germline V gene data show CDR1 as MDHEN and CDR2 as SYDVKM. Deletions cut 6 bases from V and 7 bases from J, with 10 bases between. This CDR3 has 12 amino acids. The CDR3 DNA sequence: TGTGCCAGCAGGACCCAGGGACAGCCCCAGCATTTT. Protein sequence: CASRTQGQPQHF.

The chain combines TRBV11-3 with TRBJ2-2, with D maybe TRBD1 (5 bases). The CDR3 sequence is 17 residues long. The V and J ends lost 5 bases and 0 bases respectively, with 16 bases between them. Germline V gives CDR1 SGHNT, CDR2 YENEEA. The CDR3 spells CASSGPRQIANTGELFF. The CDR3 DNA reads as TGTGCCAGCAGCGGCCCCAGACAGATCGCGAACACCGGGGAGCTGTTTTTT.

V gene TRBV19 combines with J gene TRBJ1-4, with 8 bases lining up with TRBD1. Germline loops: CDR1 LNHDA, CDR2 SQIVND (reference sequence). This CDR3 comprises 15 residues. The V segment lost 3 bases and the J segment 4 bases; nucleotides outside the gene matches: 4. For the CDR3, the DNA is TGTGCCAGTAGTATGGGGGGACAGGTTAATGAAAAACTGTTTTTT. As protein: CASSMGGQVNEKLFF.

This sequence joins TRBV5-1 and TRBJ2-2, with D tentatively TRBD2 (5 bases). Germline CDR1 is SGHRS and CDR2 is YFSETQ. The CDR3 extends over 16 amino acids. V was cut by 0 bases and J by 0 bases, with 9 bases left in between. CDR3 sequence (DNA): TGCGCCAGCAGCTTGGGAGGGTTTGCGAACACCGGGGAGCTGTTTTTT. Translating gives CASSLGGFANTGELFF.

This clonotype was found a few times. The chain combines TRBV5-4 with TRBJ1-2; tentatively, D is TRBD1 (5 bases). Between the trimmed V and J ends, which lost 4 bases and 4 bases, there was a span of 20 bases. The germline V gene encodes CDR1 SGHNT and CDR2 YYREEE (reference sequence). The CDR3 covers 16 residues. The CDR3 nucleotides are TGTGCCAGCAGCCCCGTAGGGACGGAGGCTTTCTATGGCTACACCTTC. Translation gives CASSPVGTEAFYGYTF. Supplemented by reference TRBV5-4 and TRBJ1-2, the full variable domain reads ETGVTQSPTHLIKTRGQQVTLRCSSQSGHNTVSWYQQALGQGPQFIFQYYREEENGRGNFPPRFSGLQFPNYSSELNVNALELDDSALYLCASSPVGTEAFYGYTFGSGTRLTVV.

The chain has TRBV12-3 or TRBV12-4 and TRBJ1-1; D call uncertain. CDR3 length: 12 amino acids. Deletions cut 6 bases from V and 1 base from J, with 6 bases between. CDR3 residues: CASRVRNTEAFF. The DNA for the CDR3 is TGTGCCAGCAGGGTAAGGAACACTGAAGCTTTCTTT.

The chain recombines TRBV5-6 with TRBJ2-3; 10 bases match TRBD2. J gave up 2 bases and V 2 bases, and 2 bases lay outside the gene matches. Germline CDR1 reads SGHDT; CDR2 reads YYEEEE. The CDR3 spans 15 residues. This CDR3 is CASSLSGGATDTQYF. The DNA for the CDR3 is TGTGCCAGCAGCTTAAGCGGGGGGGCCACAGATACGCAGTATTTT.

The sample holds a few counts of this clonotype. The J gene is TRBJ2-7, the V gene TRBV6-2 or TRBV6-3, with D possibly TRBD2 on 5 matching bases. The CDR3 consists of 18 residues. Germline CDR1 and CDR2: MNHEY and SVGEGT. V gave up 4 bases and J gave up 7 bases, with 29 bases separating them. The CDR3 DNA is TGTGCCAGCAGTTCCGTACCTCCGCTGGCGGGTGGCTGGGGAGAGCAGTACTTC. It codes for CASSSVPPLAGGWGEQYF.

This clonotype was detected only a few times. The chain couples TRBV20-1 to TRBJ2-5; D is possibly TRBD1 or TRBD2 (5 bases each). V shed 1 base and J shed 4 bases, with 13 bases lying between them. The CDR3 loop spans 14 amino acids. Germline V gene sequence: CDR1 DFQATT, CDR2 SNEGSKA (reference sequence). The CDR3 nucleotides are TGCAGTGCTAGAGGGGGACGGAGGAGAGAGACCCAGTACTTC. It encodes CSARGGRRRETQYF.

This clonotype was counted between two and nine times. The rearrangement joins TRBV30 to TRBJ1-2; perhaps TRBD1 as D (5 bases). Trimming took off 0 bases at V and 2 bases at J, with 7 bases between the two ends. From germline, CDR1 is GTSNPN and CDR2 SVGIG (reference sequence). This CDR3 has 13 amino acids. CDR3 coding DNA: TGTGCCTGGAGTGTAGCAGGGAACTATGGCTACACCTTC. It codes for CAWSVAGNYGYTF. Together with reference TRBV30 and TRBJ1-2, the CDR3 gives the full variable domain: SQTIHQWPATLVQPVGSPLSLECTVEGTSNPNLYWYRQAAGRGLQLLFYSVGIGQISSEVPQNLSASRPQDRQFILSSKKLLLSDSGFYLCAWSVAGNYGYTFGSGTRLTVV.

V is TRBV2 and J is TRBJ1-2; the match to TRBD1 covers 8 bases. Unmatched junction bases numbered 4, after V lost 1 base and J lost 6 bases. Germline V gives CDR1 SNHLY, CDR2 FYNNEI. The length of the CDR3 is 14 residues. The CDR3 here is CASSEDRGRHGYTF. CDR3 nucleotide sequence: TGTGCCAGCAGTGAAGACAGGGGGAGACATGGCTACACCTTC.

This chain links TRBV24-1 with TRBJ2-2; 8 nucleotides match TRBD2. In germline, CDR1 is KGHDR, CDR2 SFDVKD. This CDR3 has 16 residues. With V trimmed by 2 bases and J by 4 bases, 5 bases remained unmatched. The CDR3 is CATSDSGLAGTGELFF. The CDR3 bases are TGTGCCACCAGTGATTCTGGACTAGCCGGCACCGGGGAGCTGTTTTTT.

The chain couples TRBV5-1 to TRBJ2-2; D possibly corresponds to TRBD2 (6 bases). V shed 10 bases and J shed 0 bases, with 16 bases lying between them. Germline lookup yields CDR1 SGHRS and CDR2 YFSETQ. The CDR3 runs 15 residues. The CDR3 DNA reads as TGCGCCTCCCGAGATGGGGGGACGAACACCGGGGAGCTGTTTTTT. Protein: CASRDGGTNTGELFF. Filled out from reference TRBV5-1 and TRBJ2-2, the complete variable domain reads KAGVTQTPRYLIKTRGQQVTLSCSPISGHRSVSWYQQTPGQGLQFLFEYFSETQRNKGNFPGRFSGRQFSNSRSEMNVSTLELGDSALYLCASRDGGTNTGELFFGEGSRLTVL.

This clonotype was picked up a small number of times. The chain combines TRBV19 with TRBJ1-5; D is possibly TRBD1 (5 bases). Per germline, CDR1 LNHDA and CDR2 SQIVND (reference sequence). CDR3 length equals 18 residues. Trimming removed 3 bases at V and 4 bases at J, with 22 bases between. CDR3 DNA: TGTGCCAGTAGTATTAGTATAAGGGGTACGAGTCAAAATCAGCCCCAGCATTTT. Its translation is CASSISIRGTSQNQPQHF.

This clonotype turned up a few times. CDR3 residues: CASSSQGYTEAFF. The CDR3, as DNA: TGTGCCAGCAGCTCACAGGGGTACACTGAAGCTTTCTTT. The chain uses TRBV11-3 and TRBJ1-1; 7 bases line up with TRBD1. Trimming took 4 bases from V and 3 from J; bases not matched to a gene: 2. Germline V gene data show CDR1 as SGHNT and CDR2 as YENEEA. The CDR3 sequence is 13 residues long.

The CDR3 region has the DNA TGTGCCAGCAGCTCAGGGCTTGAAAAACTGTTTTTT. As protein: CASSSGLEKLFF. The rearrangement joins TRBV6-1 to TRBJ1-4, with D tentatively TRBD1 (5 bases). CDR1 is MNHNS, CDR2 SASEGT, per germline. V lost 6 bases, J lost 7 bases, and 9 bases lay in between. The CDR3 is 12 amino acids.

This rearrangement joins TRBV19 to TRBJ2-2, with D unclear. CDR1 and CDR2 (germline): LNHDA, SQIVND (reference sequence). The length of the CDR3 is 13 residues. V lost 9 bases and J lost 4, with 12 bases in between. CDR3 sequence reads: CASRPVSTGELFF. CDR3 coding DNA: TGTGCCAGCAGGCCGGTCTCCACCGGGGAGCTGTTTTTT.

V is TRBV5-1 and J is TRBJ1-1, with D unresolved. CDR1 is SGHRS and CDR2 is YFSETQ in the germline V gene. The V and J ends lost 0 bases and 3 bases respectively, with 9 bases between them. There are 14 residues in the CDR3. The CDR3 DNA follows: TGCGCCAGCAGCTTGGCCTCGGGGTACACTGAAGCTTTCTTT. This translates into CASSLASGYTEAFF.

J is TRBJ2-1 and V is TRBV7-2; 7 positions agree with TRBD2. The V gene's germline CDR1 is SGHTA and CDR2 FQGNSA. V lost 3 bases, J lost 6 bases, and 5 bases stayed unmatched. The CDR3 spans 14 residues. For the CDR3, the DNA is TGTGCCAGCAGCTTGGGGGGGTTGGGCAATGAGCAGTTCTTC. It codes for CASSLGGLGNEQFF.

To note about this clonotype: The junction differs from germline at one of its ends, possibly a read error. The gene calls are TRBV3-1 and TRBJ1-1; D is ambiguous. The CDR3 runs 13 residues. Germline loops: CDR1 LGHDT, CDR2 YNNKEL (reference sequence). The CDR3: CASSQGTPTEALF. The CDR3 nucleotides read TGTGCCAGCAGCCAAGGGACCCCCACTGAAGCTCTCTTT.

The chain has TRBV6-1 and TRBJ1-1; D is perhaps TRBD1 (6 bases). Germline V gene sequence: CDR1 MNHNS, CDR2 SASEGT. CDR3 size: 15 residues. V dropped 1 base and J dropped 1 base, with 10 bases sitting between them. The CDR3 DNA reads TGTGCCAGCAGTGAAGTACCAGGGGAGAACACTGAAGCTTTCTTT. It translates to CASSEVPGENTEAFF.

V and J are TRBV12-3 or TRBV12-4 and TRBJ2-2; no clear D gene. This CDR3 contains 18 residues. V lost 8 bases and J 1 base, leaving 23 bases between the germline ends. For the CDR3, the DNA is TGTGCCAGCTCCCCCCGAAGGGCCCCATCACGGAACACCGGGGAGCTGTTTTTT. Translating gives CASSPRRAPSRNTGELFF.

This chain uses TRBV12-3 or TRBV12-4 with TRBJ2-5, with D perhaps TRBD2 (5 bases). This CDR3 comprises 15 residues. V lost 3 bases, J lost 1 base, and 12 bases lay in between. The CDR3 nucleotides are TGTGCCAGCAGTTTGGTCAGCGGCGCCCAAGAGACCCAGTACTTC. It yields the protein CASSLVSGAQETQYF.

The sample holds a few counts of this clonotype. The CDR3 here is CASSPTGDYGYTF. The DNA for the CDR3 is TGTGCCAGCAGTCCGACAGGGGACTATGGCTACACCTTC. V usage is TRBV6-4 and J usage is TRBJ1-2; 8 bases match TRBD1. The V gene end was trimmed by 5 bases and the J gene end by 3 bases; junction bases not matched to a gene: 2. The CDR3 runs to 13 residues. Germline assignment: CDR1 MRHNA and CDR2 SNTAGT.